Shown below are 17 T cell receptor beta chains from a single sample sequenced in a study of shared clonotypes between healthy human individuals. Assay: immunoSEQ multiplex PCR; the TCRdb copy retains only in-frame clones and omits some. Of about 2.4 million clones in the sample, roughly 93% are singletons; the top ten hold about 0.39%. The sequencing sample was made of naive CD4+ T cells from PBMCs. The sample's subset: CD45RA+ positively selected. These receptor sequences come from a man in his late teens or twenties in good health. Some clones in this sample may be carry-over from other donors' samples.

The chain is built from TRBV5-1 and TRBJ2-7; 7 bases are shared with TRBD2. The CDR3 spans 16 residues. J lost 1 base, V lost 0 bases, and 7 bases had no gene match. CDR1 and CDR2 (germline): SGHRS, YFSETQ. CDR3 nucleotides: TGCGCCAGCAGCTTGGATCCCAGCGGGATGTCCTACGAGCAGTACTTC. This translates into CASSLDPSGMSYEQYF.

The table lists this clone with a few counts. The same CDR3 also results from other DNA sequences found in this sample. The chain is built from TRBV9 and TRBJ2-3; the match to TRBD2 covers 10 bases. CDR3 length: 16 residues. CDR1 is SGDLS, CDR2 YYNGEE, per germline. V gave up 0 bases and J gave up 1 base; unmatched junction bases: 2. The CDR3 is CASSVVLAGGTDTQYF. CDR3 in DNA: TGTGCCAGCAGCGTAGTCCTAGCGGGAGGCACAGATACGCAGTATTTT.

The chain has TRBV6-5 and TRBJ2-7; 7 bases agree with TRBD1. With 6 bases clipped from V and 9 bases from J, the junction kept 8 bases outside the gene matches. There are 12 residues in the CDR3. CDR1 MNHEY and CDR2 SVGAGI come from the germline V gene. The CDR3 DNA reads as TGTGCCAGCAGGCCAGGGGGACGTATGCAGTACTTC. It yields the protein CASRPGGRMQYF.

The chain combines TRBV19 with TRBJ2-3; 8 nucleotides align to TRBD2. The CDR3 is made up of 15 amino acids. With 2 bases clipped from V and 2 bases from J, the junction kept 3 bases outside the gene matches. Germline V gene sequence: CDR1 LNHDA, CDR2 SQIVND (reference sequence). CDR3 sequence (DNA): TGTGCCAGTAGTATAAGCGGGGGAGACACAGATACGCAGTATTTT. The encoded protein is CASSISGGDTDTQYF.

This sequence joins TRBV28 and TRBJ2-1, with D perhaps TRBD2 (5 bases). The ends were cut back, 3 bases at V and 5 bases at J, with 17 bases in the middle. The CDR3 has 16 residues. Germline CDR1 is MDHEN and CDR2 is SYDVKM. CDR3 DNA sequence: TGTGCCAGCAGTTTGGAGGACGGGTGGCAAGACAATGAGCAGTTCTTC. Its translation: CASSLEDGWQDNEQFF. Combining the CDR3 with reference TRBV28 and TRBJ2-1 gives the whole variable domain DVKVTQSSRYLVKRTGEKVFLECVQDMDHENMFWYRQDPGLGLRLIYFSYDVKMKEKGDIPEGYSVSREKKERFSLILESASTNQTSMYLCASSLEDGWQDNEQFFGPGTRLTVL.

V and J are TRBV7-2 and TRBJ2-3; D not certain. Trimming cost V 5 bases and J 8 bases, with 8 bases left between them. This CDR3 spans 11 amino acids. Germline lookup yields CDR1 SGHTA and CDR2 FQGNSA. The DNA for the CDR3 is TGTGCCAGCAGCCCTAGGGCTACGCAGTATTTT. Its protein product is CASSPRATQYF.

This clone was picked up one time. The chain's CDR3 is CASGPTDYTF. In nucleotides, the CDR3 is TGTGCCAGCGGCCCCACTGACTACACCTTC. This rearrangement joins TRBV28 to TRBJ1-2; D unclear. Trimming took off 8 bases at V and 10 bases at J, with 11 bases between the two ends. Per the germline V gene, CDR1 is MDHEN and CDR2 is SYDVKM. The CDR3 contains 10 residues.

This clone was observed at least ten times. The same CDR3 also results from other DNA sequences found in this sample. The V call is TRBV5-1, the J call TRBJ2-2; D gene ambiguous. Between the trimmed V and J ends, which lost 1 base and 2 bases, there was a span of 0 bases. CDR3 length: 12 amino acids. The germline V gene has CDR1 SGHRS and CDR2 YFSETQ. CDR3 amino acids: CASSLNTGELFF. The CDR3 DNA is TGCGCCAGCAGCTTGAACACCGGGGAGCTGTTTTTT.

A note on this clone: This sample includes further DNA sequences coding for the same CDR3. The chain carries TRBV7-9 and TRBJ2-1; the match to TRBD2 covers 11 bases. The CDR3 spans 15 residues. Germline loops: CDR1 SEHNR, CDR2 FQNEAQ (reference sequence). Trimming cost V 5 bases and J 4 bases; bases outside gene matches: 4. As DNA, the CDR3 is TGTGCCAGCAGCCAACTAGCGGGAGCTTACAATGAGCAGTTCTTC. As protein: CASSQLAGAYNEQFF.

This rearrangement joins TRBV7-3 to TRBJ2-3; 11 positions agree with TRBD2. V lost 6 bases, J lost 4 bases, and 12 bases stayed unmatched. The germline V gene has CDR1 SGHTA and CDR2 FQGTGA. The CDR3 is made up of 17 amino acids. The CDR3 loop reads CASSPTPLAGGSDTQYF. The DNA of the CDR3 is TGTGCCAGCAGTCCCACGCCCCTAGCGGGAGGCTCAGATACGCAGTATTTT.

The rearrangement joins TRBV19 to TRBJ1-2, with D maybe TRBD1 (5 bases). V was cut by 3 bases and J by 4 bases, with 15 bases left in between. The germline CDR1 and CDR2 sequences are LNHDA and SQIVND (reference sequence). This CDR3 contains 15 residues. The CDR3 nucleotides read TGTGCCAGTAGTATGGGGCAAAGACAAGGCTATGGCTACACCTTC. Amino acid sequence: CASSMGQRQGYGYTF. The complete variable domain, with remaining parts taken from reference TRBV19 and TRBJ1-2, reads DGGITQSPKYLFRKEGQNVTLSCEQNLNHDAMYWYRQDPGQGLRLIYYSQIVNDFQKGDIAEGYSVSREKKESFPLTVTSAQKNPTAFYLCASSMGQRQGYGYTFGSGTRLTVV.

CDR3 nucleotides: TGTGCCAGCAGCAGATACCGGGACAGGGAGCAGCCCCAGCATTTT. The encoded protein is CASSRYRDREQPQHF. This chain links TRBV5-6 with TRBJ1-5; the match to TRBD1 covers 9 bases. The V gene end was trimmed by 4 bases and the J gene end by 7 bases; junction bases not matched to a gene: 9. The CDR3 sequence is 15 residues long. The germline V gene has CDR1 SGHDT and CDR2 YYEEEE.

With respect to this clone: Other DNA sequences within the sample encode an identical CDR3. CDR3 protein: CASSYSGTSGYEQYF. CDR3 bases: TGTGCCAGCAGTTATTCCGGGACTAGCGGGTACGAGCAGTACTTC. The chain carries TRBV6-5 and TRBJ2-7; the match to TRBD2 covers 12 bases. The CDR3 sequence is 15 residues long. CDR1 and CDR2 (germline): MNHEY, SVGAGI. The ends lost 3 bases at V and 4 bases at J; junction bases unmatched: 4.

About this clone itself: The junction departs from the called germline gene at one end, perhaps through a read error. CDR3 coding DNA: TGCAGTGCTGACGACGACTACGGCTACACCTTC. It is translated as CSADDDYGYTF. The rearrangement links TRBV20-1 to TRBJ1-2; no clear D. The CDR3 has 11 residues. Germline V lookup: CDR1 DFQATT, CDR2 SNEGSKA (reference sequence).

As for this clone: The sample contains more than one DNA sequence encoding this CDR3. This chain joins TRBV2 and TRBJ1-1, with D unclear. The length of the CDR3 is 13 residues. The V and J ends lost 4 bases and 0 bases respectively, with 6 bases between them. Germline V gives CDR1 SNHLY, CDR2 FYNNEI. The DNA for the CDR3 is TGTGCCAGCAGTGCAGGTGTGAACACTGAAGCTTTCTTT. Its translation is CASSAGVNTEAFF.

The chain joins TRBV9 to TRBJ2-1; tentative D call: TRBD1 (6 bases). Germline V gives CDR1 SGDLS, CDR2 YYNGEE. CDR3 length: 17 residues. V was cut by 3 bases and J by 1 base, with 17 bases left in between. CDR3 nucleotide sequence: TGTGCCAGCAGCGCGATCCTTATAGGGGGATCCTACAATGAGCAGTTCTTC. Its translation is CASSAILIGGSYNEQFF.

The chain recombines TRBV4-2 with TRBJ2-1; the match to TRBD2 covers 8 bases. Unmatched junction bases numbered 16, after V lost 6 bases and J lost 9 bases. CDR3 size: 16 residues. The V gene's germline CDR1 is LGHNA and CDR2 YNFKEQ. The CDR3 region has the DNA TGTGCCAGCAGGGGCCTCACGGGACTAGTTATCGGTGAGCAGTTCTTC. Its translation is CASRGLTGLVIGEQFF.